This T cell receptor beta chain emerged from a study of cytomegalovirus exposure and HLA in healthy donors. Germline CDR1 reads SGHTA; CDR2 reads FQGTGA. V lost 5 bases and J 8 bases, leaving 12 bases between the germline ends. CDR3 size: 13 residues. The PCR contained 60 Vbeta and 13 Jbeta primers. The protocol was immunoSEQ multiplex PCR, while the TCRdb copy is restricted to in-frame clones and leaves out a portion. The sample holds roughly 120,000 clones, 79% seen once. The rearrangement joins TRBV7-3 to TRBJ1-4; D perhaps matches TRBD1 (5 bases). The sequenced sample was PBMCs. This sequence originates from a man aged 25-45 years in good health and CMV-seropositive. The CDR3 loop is CASSPGVGEKLFF. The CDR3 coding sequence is TGTGCCAGCAGCCCGGGGGTTGGGGAAAAACTGTTTTTT.